These 7 T cell receptor beta chains share one sample of origin, sequenced in a study of blood T cell repertoires in COVID-19. Profiling relied on immunoSEQ multiplex PCR, and the TCRdb table lists in-frame clones only, not all of them. The sample lists about 60,000 clones, roughly four fifths occurring once. The specimen sequenced was peripheral blood. These receptors were collected from a human donor in a cohort sampled during active COVID-19.

This chain connects TRBV7-2 to TRBJ1-5, with D possibly being TRBD1 (5 bases). CDR1 and CDR2 (germline): SGHTA, FQGNSA. The CDR3 contains 16 residues. Trimming removed 5 bases at V and 4 bases at J, with 18 bases between. The CDR3 protein is CASSTRGGCGNQPQHF. CDR3 DNA: TGTGCCAGCAGCACCCGGGGGGGATGTGGTAATCAGCCCCAGCATTTT.

The genes are TRBV5-1 and TRBJ2-6; TRBD2 might be the D (6 bases). The germline V and J ends were trimmed by 6 bases and 1 base, with 20 bases remaining between them. Germline lookup yields CDR1 SGHRS and CDR2 YFSETQ. The CDR3 runs 18 residues. CDR3 sequence (DNA): TGCGCCAGCACCATATCCGGGACTCCATTTTCTGGGGCCAACGTCCTGACTTTC. It is translated as CASTISGTPFSGANVLTF.

This chain's CDR3 is CASSERSNTEAFF. The CDR3, as DNA: TGTGCCAGCAGTGAGAGAAGTAACACTGAAGCTTTCTTT. V gene TRBV6-1 combines with J gene TRBJ1-1, with D unresolved. The CDR3 spans 13 residues. V was shortened by 3 bases and J by 2 bases, with 7 bases between the two germline ends. CDR1 MNHNS and CDR2 SASEGT come from the germline V gene.

This rearrangement joins TRBV7-9 to TRBJ2-7; 7 nucleotides match TRBD1. The ends lost 4 bases at V and 7 bases at J; junction bases unmatched: 7. CDR1 and CDR2 from the germline V gene are SEHNR and FQNEAQ (reference sequence). The CDR3 sequence is 13 residues long. The CDR3 nucleotides read TGTGCCAGCAGCTCTCCTAGGGGGCGTGAGCAGTACTTC. Protein: CASSSPRGREQYF.

The chain links TRBV4-1 to TRBJ1-1, with 8 bases that match TRBD1. Trimming cost V 5 bases and J 3 bases; bases outside gene matches: 8. Germline assignment: CDR1 MGHRA and CDR2 YSYEKL. CDR3 size: 15 residues. The CDR3 DNA reads as TGCGCCAGCAGCGACACCGGGACAGGCTACACTGAAGCTTTCTTT. It codes for CASSDTGTGYTEAFF.

This clone was counted a few times. Germline and junction disagree at one end, which may indicate a read error. This chain connects TRBV15 to TRBJ2-7; 8 positions agree with TRBD2. The CDR3 is made up of 15 amino acids. Per the germline V gene, CDR1 is LNHNV and CDR2 is YYDKDF (reference sequence). The CDR3, as DNA: TGTGCCACCAGCGAGGGGGGAATAGCGGGGTCCGTTCAGGACTTC. The encoded protein is CATSEGGIAGSVQDF.

The V call is TRBV28, the J call TRBJ1-4; 8 positions match TRBD1. Germline V gene sequence: CDR1 MDHEN, CDR2 SYDVKM. The V segment lost 3 bases and the J segment 4 bases; nucleotides outside the gene matches: 4. CDR3 size: 15 residues. The CDR3, as DNA: TGTGCCAGCAGTTTCCCAGGGGGCTTTAATGAAAAACTGTTTTTT. Encoded protein: CASSFPGGFNEKLFF.